The TCR beta chain under discussion was sequenced for a study of post-analysis software for immune sequencing data (dated by TCRdb to between 2015 and 2016). About the study as a whole: The recorded disease courses included relapsing-remitting, secondary progressive and progressive-relapsing multiple sclerosis, and some patients had no subtype annotation. A subset of samples was prepared in parallel using single-end sample barcoding, then pooled and co-amplified after Illumina adapter ligation. The patient repertoires were set against around ten previously published healthy control repertoires from donors whose ages ranged from 6 to 25 years. The study at large found these results: The control group was slightly older than the multiple sclerosis patient group. Multiple sclerosis patients had significantly lower normalized Chao1 diversity than controls, a result that suggests substantial peripheral T-cell clonal expansion. Significantly higher frequencies in patients than in controls were found for roughly 5 TRBV segments, including TRBV5-6, TRBV5-1 and TRBV20-1. Direct clustering with F measure revealed strong co-clustering of samples prepared in the same batch, which led to a batch-effect correction.

As regards this clonotype: Its antigen target is currently unknown. Per-base qualities were not stored, and no clone one base away is much larger.

TCR beta repertoires were profiled from peripheral blood of more than ten young patients with multiple sclerosis to demonstrate the VDJtools post-analysis software. The patients with multiple sclerosis were children and adolescents between roughly 6 and 15 years of age. The CDR3 starts with the cysteine, ends with the phenylalanine, and has 15 residues. Solely the CDR3 DNA is kept, with 45 bases framed from the first base. For CDR1 and CDR2, the germline V gene lists SGHVS and FNYEAQ. Library preparation was by PCR. TCRdb lists the instrument as Illumina HiSeq 2500. To reduce PCR and sequencing biases, unique molecular identifiers were built into the TCR beta cDNA libraries. Per 1 to 10 million input T cells, approximately 500,000 cDNA molecules were obtained, such that each molecule approximated one T cell. The patient libraries were prepared and sequenced with the same protocol used for the earlier healthy control dataset. Samples belonging to the same batch were prepared together, multiplexed and sequenced on a shared HiSeq lane. The paper's processing steps were these. Raw barcoded reads were processed with MIGEC, and single-read molecular identifier groups were discarded before consensus assembly and CDR3 extraction. VDJtools was used for post-analysis of the clonotype tables, and diversity was normalized by down-sampling every dataset to the size of the smallest sample. To correct batch-related cross-sample contamination, repertoire overlap clustering matched CDR3 amino acid sequences but not nucleotide sequences. In-frame beta chains were kept once TCRdb had trimmed the public reads at Q25 with fastp and called clones with MiXCR. CDR3 protein duplicates are merged, each entry listing the most common genes and DNA. It is TCRdb's table, rather than the study itself, that gives the V and J calls and clone size. The table for this sample lists under 650,000 distinct CDR3 sequences; roughly 46% of them were counted only once. Clones ranked in the top ten supply roughly 1.7% of the sample.

The source of this sequence is a girl between 5 and 17 years old with multiple sclerosis. Here the chain combines TRBV7-6 and TRBJ2-5; the D region possibly corresponds to TRBD2 (6 bases align). The J call may be in error: the DNA end matches TRBJ2-1 better. The sample consisted of blood. For the CDR3, the sequence is CASTAEIWREETQFF. The DNA is as follows: TGTGCCAGCACCGCGGAGATATGGAGGGAAGAGACCCAGTTCTTC.